The 25 T cell receptor beta chains below were found in one sample sequenced in a study of circulating and synovial CD4+ cells in juvenile arthritis (dated by TCRdb to the mid-2010s). Library method: the immunoSEQ multiplex PCR assay. TCRdb provides this immuneACCESS table in a form limited to in-frame rearrangements. Some clones are lacking; in checked studies, under half of them reflect an unresolved V gene, and why the rest are absent is not known. The table for this sample lists some 35,000 clones; about 95% of them were counted only once. The ten top clones hold approximately 0.19% of the sample. The sample taken for sequencing was CD4+ T cells from blood. The receptor set was obtained from a human donor with juvenile idiopathic arthritis.

The genes are TRBV15 and TRBJ2-5, with TRBD2 identical over 8 bases. The J segment lost 5 bases and the V segment lost 0 bases, leaving 14 bases of the junction unmatched. The CDR3 extends over 18 amino acids. Per germline, CDR1 LNHNV and CDR2 YYDKDF (reference sequence). The CDR3 reads CATSRDLRRPTGGETQYF. The CDR3 region has the DNA TGTGCCACCAGCAGAGATCTAAGGAGACCCACGGGGGGGGAGACCCAGTACTTC.

V gene TRBV10-1 combines with J gene TRBJ2-3; 7 nucleotides match TRBD2. CDR3 size: 13 residues. V shed 6 bases and J 4 bases; nucleotides not matched to a gene: 4. The germline CDR1 and CDR2 sequences are WNHNN and SYGVQD (reference sequence). CDR3 bases: TGCGCCAGCAGCAGAGGGAGGGCAGATACGCAGTATTTT. The encoded protein is CASSRGRADTQYF.

The rearrangement links TRBV19 to TRBJ2-1, with D hard to call. The V gene's germline CDR1 is LNHDA and CDR2 SQIVND (reference sequence). V gave up 5 bases and J gave up 1 base, with 3 bases separating them. This CDR3 region has 12 residues. CDR3 DNA sequence: TGTGCCAGTAGTCAATCCTACAATGAGCAGTTCTTC. It is translated as CASSQSYNEQFF.

The chain combines TRBV11-3 with TRBJ2-1; 8 nucleotides match TRBD2. V trimming: 6 bases; J trimming: 9 bases; junction bases outside the gene matches: 16. This CDR3 contains 16 residues. In germline, CDR1 is SGHNT, CDR2 YENEEA. CDR3 loop: CASSRTAGVRDGEQFF. The CDR3 DNA is TGTGCCAGCAGTCGTACAGCGGGAGTGAGGGACGGTGAGCAGTTCTTC.

The chain has TRBV7-2 and TRBJ1-2; D unresolved. Germline V CDR1 and CDR2: SGHTA, FQGNSA. The CDR3 is 16 amino acids. V lost 1 base to trimming and J lost 8 bases, with 20 bases between them. The CDR3 DNA reads as TGTGCCAGCAGCTTAGATGCAGGCTCGGGGTCTGGGGGCTACACCTTC. Translating gives CASSLDAGSGSGGYTF.

The gene calls are TRBV6-6 and TRBJ2-3, with 9 bases that match TRBD2. J was trimmed by 3 bases and V by 0 bases; bases with no gene match: 1. The CDR3 covers 15 residues. The germline V gene has CDR1 MNHNY and CDR2 SVGAGI (reference sequence). The chain's CDR3 is CASSYSSGRTDTQYF. DNA of the CDR3: TGTGCCAGCAGTTACTCAAGCGGGAGGACAGATACGCAGTATTTT.

The chain carries TRBV4-1 and TRBJ1-1; 9 bases fit TRBD1. Trimming cost V 2 bases and J 5 bases; bases outside gene matches: 9. Looked up from germline, CDR1 is MGHRA and CDR2 is YSYEKL. The CDR3 runs 16 residues. For the CDR3, the DNA is TGCGCCAGCAGCCAAAGGGGGACAGGGAGGGGGACTGAAGCTTTCTTT. Its protein is CASSQRGTGRGTEAFF.

The chain recombines TRBV9 with TRBJ1-4, with TRBD1 matching over 10 bases. The V gene's germline CDR1 is SGDLS and CDR2 YYNGEE. The CDR3 runs 16 residues. V shed 2 bases and J 3 bases; nucleotides not matched to a gene: 4. The CDR3 loop reads CASSVTGTGANEKLFF. CDR3 bases: TGTGCCAGCAGCGTTACTGGGACAGGGGCTAATGAAAAACTGTTTTTT.

In DNA form, the CDR3 reads TGTGCCACCAGCAGAGATACGAAGACTAAAGTGGGAGACTACACCTTC. It encodes CATSRDTKTKVGDYTF. The genes are TRBV15 and TRBJ1-2; the D is unclear. Trimming removed 0 bases at V and 10 bases at J, with 21 bases between. The germline gives CDR1 LNHNV, CDR2 YYDKDF (reference sequence). The CDR3 totals 16 residues.

The V call is TRBV7-2, the J call TRBJ2-7, with D possibly being TRBD1 (6 bases). Trimming stripped 4 bases from V and 2 bases from J, with 15 bases between. CDR1 is SGHTA and CDR2 is FQGNSA in the germline V gene. The CDR3 runs 15 residues. This CDR3 reads CASSSFRGLTYEQYF. CDR3 nucleotide sequence: TGTGCCAGCAGCTCCTTCAGGGGCCTGACCTACGAGCAGTACTTC. Full variable domain (remainder filled in from reference TRBV7-2 and TRBJ2-7): GAGVSQSPSNKVTEKGKDVELRCDPISGHTALYWYRQSLGQGLEFLIYFQGNSAPDKSGLPSDRFSAERTGGSVSTLTIQRTQQEDSAVYLCASSSFRGLTYEQYFGPGTRLTVT.

The chain joins TRBV5-6 to TRBJ2-7; the match to TRBD2 covers 9 bases. J lost 4 bases, V lost 4 bases, and 12 bases had no gene match. The germline gives CDR1 SGHDT, CDR2 YYEEEE. CDR3 length: 16 amino acids. The CDR3 DNA is TGTGCCAGCAGCAGAGGTCGCGGGGGGGCTCGATACGAGCAGTACTTC. Protein: CASSRGRGGARYEQYF.

The CDR3 DNA is TGCGCCAGCAGCCCAGGGGACGGCTATGGCTACACCTTC. It encodes CASSPGDGYGYTF. The rearrangement links TRBV5-1 to TRBJ1-2, with D perhaps TRBD1 (6 bases). Germline CDR1 reads SGHRS; CDR2 reads YFSETQ. With 4 bases removed from V and 4 bases from J, the gap between germline ends came to 11 bases. The length of the CDR3 is 13 residues.

The chain is built from TRBV5-1 and TRBJ2-4; TRBD1 agrees at 8 bases. Per the germline V gene, CDR1 is SGHRS and CDR2 is YFSETQ. The ends lost 0 bases at V and 0 bases at J; junction bases unmatched: 5. The CDR3 covers 17 residues. CDR3 sequence (DNA): TGCGCCAGCAGCTTGGTTCAGGGGGCACTAGCCAAAAACATTCAGTACTTC. Translating gives CASSLVQGALAKNIQYF.

This rearrangement joins TRBV5-1 to TRBJ2-1; 8 nucleotides align to TRBD2. The CDR3 runs to 15 residues. CDR1 and CDR2 from the germline V gene are SGHRS and YFSETQ. The J segment lost 0 bases and the V segment lost 4 bases, leaving 3 bases of the junction unmatched. The CDR3 reads CASSVAGSSYNEQFF. The CDR3 region has the DNA TGCGCCAGCAGCGTAGCGGGGAGCTCCTACAATGAGCAGTTCTTC.

The chain has TRBV7-9 and TRBJ2-2; TRBD1 matches 7 bases. This CDR3 contains 17 residues. J was trimmed by 2 bases and V by 5 bases; bases with no gene match: 11. The germline gives CDR1 SEHNR, CDR2 FQNEAQ (reference sequence). This CDR3 reads CASSPPTRQGNTGELFF. Here the CDR3 DNA reads TGTGCCAGCAGCCCACCCACCCGACAGGGTAACACCGGGGAGCTGTTTTTT.

About this clone: Germline is not matched at one junction end, which may reflect a read error. The sample carries other DNA sequences with the same CDR3. The gene calls are TRBV18 and TRBJ1-6; weak D call: TRBD1 (6 bases). Per germline, CDR1 KGHSH and CDR2 LQKENI. CDR3 size: 17 residues. The CDR3 DNA is TGTGCCAGCTCACCGGGGGCTTCAGGGGCCTATAATTCCCCCCTCCACTTT. Its translation is CASSPGASGAYNSPLHF.

V and J are TRBV18 and TRBJ2-3; 7 positions agree with TRBD2. From germline, CDR1 is KGHSH and CDR2 LQKENI. The CDR3 totals 17 residues. V trimming: 3 bases; J trimming: 4 bases; junction bases outside the gene matches: 13. The CDR3 nucleotides are TGTGCCAGCTCACCGCTCCCGCCTGGCGGGAGTTCAGATACGCAGTATTTT. Its protein is CASSPLPPGGSSDTQYF.

The V call is TRBV9, the J call TRBJ1-1, with TRBD1 matching over 7 bases. CDR3 length: 15 amino acids. Trimming at V came to 3 bases and at J to 1 base, leaving 6 bases not matched to a gene. Germline V lookup: CDR1 SGDLS, CDR2 YYNGEE. The CDR3 nucleotides are TGTGCCAGCAGCGAGGGGGCTTTGAGGAACACTGAAGCTTTCTTT. Residues: CASSEGALRNTEAFF.

The genes are TRBV7-3 and TRBJ2-1; D not resolved. The CDR3 runs 15 residues. Trimming left V 2 bases short and J 0 bases short, with 8 bases between. In germline, CDR1 is SGHTA, CDR2 FQGTGA. The CDR3 region is CASSLVLASYNEQFF. The CDR3 nucleotides read TGTGCCAGCAGCTTAGTACTTGCCTCCTACAATGAGCAGTTCTTC.

The chain couples TRBV4-1 to TRBJ1-2, with D uncertain. Trimming took 8 bases from V and 4 from J, leaving 26 bases between them. Per germline, CDR1 MGHRA and CDR2 YSYEKL. This CDR3 region has 17 residues. The CDR3 loop is CASRPIGRETEGYGYTF. For the CDR3, the DNA is TGCGCCAGCCGACCAATCGGGAGAGAGACGGAAGGCTATGGCTACACCTTC.

V gene TRBV28 combines with J gene TRBJ1-3; tentative D call: TRBD1 (5 bases). From germline, CDR1 is MDHEN and CDR2 SYDVKM. The ends were cut back, 3 bases at V and 0 bases at J, with 12 bases in the middle. The CDR3 loop spans 16 amino acids. The CDR3 DNA is TGTGCCAGCAGTTTTGGCGGGACCCCCTCTGGAAACACCATATATTTT. This gives the protein CASSFGGTPSGNTIYF.

The chain uses TRBV21-1 and TRBJ1-2. TRBV21-1 is a pseudogene segment. The CDR3 consists of 14 residues. The CDR3 bases are TGTGCCAGCAGCAAAGTTGAACCTAGTTATGGCTACACCTTC. It translates to CASSKVEPSYGYTF.

The rearrangement uses TRBV5-6 and TRBJ2-7, with D perhaps TRBD2 (5 bases). Per germline, CDR1 SGHDT and CDR2 YYEEEE. The length of the CDR3 is 13 residues. V was trimmed by 5 bases and J by 4 bases, leaving 13 bases between them. The CDR3 here is CASSRGTMYEQYF. CDR3 sequence (DNA): TGTGCCAGCAGTCGGGGTACGATGTACGAGCAGTACTTC. Variable domain in full (rest from reference TRBV5-6 and TRBJ2-7): DAGVTQSPTHLIKTRGQQVTLRCSPKSGHDTVSWYQQALGQGPQFIFQYYEEEERQRGNFPDRFSGHQFPNYSSELNVNALLLGDSALYLCASSRGTMYEQYFGPGTRLTVT.

This chain connects TRBV28 to TRBJ1-3; 7 bases line up with TRBD1. From germline, CDR1 is MDHEN and CDR2 SYDVKM. J lost 1 base, V lost 7 bases, and 4 bases had no gene match. The CDR3 has 14 amino acids. DNA of the CDR3: TGTGCCAGCAACGACAGGGTGTCTGGAAACACCATATATTTT. It yields the protein CASNDRVSGNTIYF.

The rearrangement uses TRBV6-5 and TRBJ2-7, with a possible D match to TRBD1 (5 bases). The germline V gene has CDR1 MNHEY and CDR2 SVGAGI. V was shortened by 0 bases and J by 6 bases, with 9 bases between the two germline ends. The CDR3 is made up of 13 amino acids. The CDR3 spells CASSYSMQGEQYF. CDR3 nucleotide sequence: TGTGCCAGCAGTTACTCGATGCAGGGCGAGCAGTACTTC.